These T cell receptor beta chains were read from a single sample in a study of blood T cell repertoires in COVID-19. Method: immunoSEQ multiplex PCR; TCRdb's copy keeps in-frame clones and lacks some. The sample lists about 130,000 clones, around nine tenths seen once, with around 2.3% in the top ten. Sequenced input: PBMCs or T cells enriched from blood (not recorded which). The receptors come from a woman between 50 and 59 years old who had recovered from COVID-19. The CDR3 runs from the conserved cysteine through the conserved F or W. Fields, in order: J gene, V gene, D gene, clone size, CDR3 protein, CDR3 DNA. The D gene is left open where the match is weak. Some rows mark clone size as missing; the rest say once, few, many or name a class of expanded clone.

j_gene: TRBJ1-6
v_gene: TRBV10-2
d_gene: NA
abundance: NA
CDR3aa: CASSEGQGMDSPLHF
CDR3nt: TGCGCCAGCAGTGAGGGTCAGGGGATGGATTCACCCCTCCACTTT

j_gene: TRBJ2-3
v_gene: TRBV7-2
d_gene: NA
abundance: NA
CDR3aa: CASSLGDSSDTQYF
CDR3nt: TGTGCCAGCAGCTTAGGTGATAGTTCGGATACGCAGTATTTT

j_gene: TRBJ1-1
v_gene: TRBV4-3
d_gene: TRBD1
abundance: NA
CDR3aa: CASSFDRVNTEAFF
CDR3nt: TGCGCCAGCAGCTTCGACAGGGTGAACACTGAAGCTTTCTTT

j_gene: TRBJ2-7
v_gene: TRBV18
d_gene: NA
abundance: once
CDR3aa: CASSPPGEGRQYF
CDR3nt: TGTGCCAGCTCACCACCGGGCGAGGGTCGGCAGTACTTC

j_gene: TRBJ2-7
v_gene: TRBV15
d_gene: NA
abundance: NA
CDR3aa: CATSRDMGAPYEQYF
CDR3nt: TGTGCCACCAGCAGAGATATGGGGGCCCCCTACGAGCAGTACTTC

j_gene: TRBJ2-5
v_gene: TRBV7-3
d_gene: TRBD2
abundance: NA
CDR3aa: CASSSRDGRAGDPPNF
CDR3nt: TGTGCCAGCAGCTCTAGGGACGGGAGAGCGGGGGACCCCCCCAACTTC

j_gene: TRBJ2-7
v_gene: TRBV9
d_gene: NA
abundance: NA
CDR3aa: CASSVDVGGEQYF
CDR3nt: TGTGCCAGCAGCGTAGATGTGGGAGGCGAGCAGTACTTC

j_gene: TRBJ1-1
v_gene: TRBV12-3/TRBV12-4
d_gene: NA
abundance: once
CDR3aa: CASSLNRNTEAFF
CDR3nt: TGTGCCAGCAGTTTGAACAGGAACACTGAAGCTTTCTTT

j_gene: TRBJ2-1
v_gene: TRBV7-6
d_gene: NA
abundance: NA
CDR3aa: CASSLQGPHNEQFF
CDR3nt: TGTGCCAGCAGCTTACAGGGTCCCCACAATGAGCAGTTCTTC

j_gene: TRBJ1-1
v_gene: TRBV15
d_gene: NA
abundance: once
CDR3aa: CATSRDIRDTEAFF
CDR3nt: TGTGCCACCAGCAGAGACATCCGGGACACTGAAGCTTTCTTT

j_gene: TRBJ2-7
v_gene: TRBV6-5
d_gene: TRBD2
abundance: NA
CDR3aa: CASSYISSGGPYEQYF
CDR3nt: TGTGCCAGCAGTTACATTTCTAGCGGGGGCCCCTACGAGCAGTACTTC

j_gene: TRBJ1-5
v_gene: TRBV28
d_gene: NA
abundance: NA
CDR3aa: CASSPKFNRWGQPQHF
CDR3nt: TGTGCCAGCAGCCCAAAATTTAACAGGTGGGGTCAGCCCCAGCATTTT

j_gene: TRBJ2-3
v_gene: TRBV5-1
d_gene: NA
abundance: NA
CDR3aa: CASSSYWASTDTQYF
CDR3nt: TGCGCCAGCAGCTCCTATTGGGCGTCGACAGATACGCAGTATTTT

j_gene: TRBJ1-1
v_gene: TRBV7-9
d_gene: TRBD1
abundance: NA
CDR3aa: CASSLAAGGNTEAFF
CDR3nt: TGTGCCAGCAGCTTAGCCGCAGGGGGGAACACTGAAGCTTTCTTT

j_gene: TRBJ2-3
v_gene: TRBV11-3
d_gene: NA
abundance: few
CDR3aa: CASSDTGTLDTQYF
CDR3nt: TGTGCCAGCAGCGACACAGGGACCCTCGATACGCAGTATTTT

j_gene: TRBJ2-7
v_gene: TRBV29-1
d_gene: NA
abundance: NA
CDR3aa: CSVEGAGGHEQYF
CDR3nt: TGCAGCGTTGAAGGAGCAGGGGGGCACGAGCAGTACTTC

j_gene: TRBJ2-2
v_gene: TRBV19
d_gene: NA
abundance: NA
CDR3aa: CASSGTGNTGELFF
CDR3nt: TGTGCCAGTAGTGGTACAGGGAACACCGGGGAGCTGTTTTTT

j_gene: TRBJ2-1
v_gene: TRBV27
d_gene: TRBD2
abundance: NA
CDR3aa: CASSPARRGGRHEQFF
CDR3nt: TGTGCCAGCAGCCCTGCCCGGCGGGGGGGTAGACATGAGCAGTTCTTC

j_gene: TRBJ1-5
v_gene: TRBV7-9
d_gene: TRBD1
abundance: NA
CDR3aa: CASSLVGTGDQPQHF
CDR3nt: TGTGCCAGCAGCTTAGTTGGTACAGGGGATCAGCCCCAGCATTTT

j_gene: TRBJ2-1
v_gene: TRBV5-1
d_gene: NA
abundance: NA
CDR3aa: CASSLGAGKWNEQFF
CDR3nt: TGCGCCAGCAGCTTGGGGGCAGGGAAGTGGAATGAGCAGTTCTTC

j_gene: TRBJ2-2
v_gene: TRBV2
d_gene: TRBD1
abundance: NA
CDR3aa: CASREGTGGNTGELFF
CDR3nt: TGTGCCAGCAGGGAAGGGACAGGGGGTAACACCGGGGAGCTGTTTTTT

j_gene: TRBJ2-2
v_gene: TRBV24-1
d_gene: TRBD1
abundance: NA
CDR3aa: CATASGTGEGAGELFF
CDR3nt: TGTGCCACCGCGTCCGGGACAGGGGAAGGTGCCGGGGAGCTGTTTTTT

j_gene: TRBJ1-2
v_gene: TRBV7-8
d_gene: TRBD1
abundance: NA
CDR3aa: CASSGSSRGQGYGYTF
CDR3nt: TGTGCCAGCAGCGGATCCTCCAGGGGGCAAGGCTATGGCTACACCTTC

j_gene: TRBJ2-2
v_gene: TRBV9
d_gene: NA
abundance: NA
CDR3aa: CASSPRGDITGELFF
CDR3nt: TGTGCCAGCAGCCCCCGGGGGGACATCACCGGGGAGCTGTTTTTT

j_gene: TRBJ2-3
v_gene: TRBV4-1
d_gene: TRBD2
abundance: NA
CDR3aa: CASSQVRGEDTQYF
CDR3nt: TGCGCCAGCAGCCAAGTCCGGGGGGAAGATACGCAGTATTTT